Following are 15 T cell receptor beta chains from one sample sequenced in a study of T-cell memory formation after mild COVID-19. One entry per CDR3 protein results from TCRdb running MiXCR on the 5' RACE reads. The sample records approximately 480,000 distinct CDR3 sequences, about 20% being singletons. The specimen sequenced was PBMCs or a T cell subset sorted from them (not recorded which). Receptors were obtained from an adult woman who had mild COVID-19 (a few samples of this study predate the infection). Cell type and time point are not known.

The sample holds many counts of this clonotype. The V gene is TRBV27, the J gene TRBJ2-7, with 7 nucleotides matching TRBD2. Germline V gene data show CDR1 as MNHEY and CDR2 as SMNVEV (reference sequence). This CDR3 has 14 residues. J was trimmed by 7 bases and V by 5 bases; bases with no gene match: 11. In DNA, the CDR3 is TGTGCCAGCAGTCCCACCGGGGGGTCCTGGGAGCAGTACTTC. It encodes CASSPTGGSWEQYF.

This clonotype was seen at least ten times. The chain joins TRBV12-3 or TRBV12-4 to TRBJ1-3; 11 nucleotides match TRBD1. J lost 7 bases, V lost 6 bases, and 8 bases had no gene match. CDR3 length: 15 residues. The CDR3: CASSPGTGGVNTIYF. In DNA, the CDR3 is TGTGCCAGCAGCCCCGGGACAGGGGGAGTGAACACCATATATTTT.

As DNA, the CDR3 is TGTGCCAGCAGCTTAGGGGCTAGCGGGGCAGATACGCAGTATTTT. It translates to CASSLGASGADTQYF. This chain uses TRBV7-8 with TRBJ2-3; TRBD2 matches at 9 bases. The CDR3 runs 15 residues. The germline V gene encodes CDR1 SGHVS and CDR2 FQNEAQ. J lost 4 bases, V lost 1 base, and 3 bases had no gene match. Complete variable domain (other parts from reference TRBV7-8 and TRBJ2-3): GAGVSQSPRYKVAKRGQDVALRCDPISGHVSLFWYQQALGQGPEFLTYFQNEAQLDKSGLPSDRFFAERPEGSVSTLKIQRTQQEDSAVYLCASSLGASGADTQYFGPGTRLTVL.

In this sample, this clonotype turned up a few times. The V gene is TRBV7-6, the J gene TRBJ1-1; D gene ambiguous. The CDR3 totals 14 residues. Per the germline V gene, CDR1 is SGHVS and CDR2 is FNYEAQ. V was cut by 2 bases and J by 4 bases, with 11 bases left in between. CDR3 nucleotide sequence: TGTGCCAGCAGCTTAAAAGAGACAACCACTGAAGCTTTCTTT. This translates into CASSLKETTTEAFF.

V gene TRBV6-5 combines with J gene TRBJ2-7; D is unclear. The CDR3 has 15 amino acids. From germline, CDR1 is MNHEY and CDR2 SVGAGI. Trimming stripped 6 bases from V and 2 bases from J, with 17 bases between. CDR3: CASRYKAGAPYEQYF. CDR3 bases: TGTGCCAGCAGATATAAAGCAGGTGCCCCCTACGAGCAGTACTTC.

The chain couples TRBV20-1 to TRBJ2-7; D is unresolved. CDR3 length: 15 amino acids. CDR1 DFQATT and CDR2 SNEGSKA come from the germline V gene (reference sequence). V gave up 3 bases and J gave up 4 bases, with 19 bases separating them. CDR3 amino acids: CSASSFVLPTYEQYF. The CDR3 DNA reads as TGCAGTGCTAGCTCTTTCGTACTCCCCACGTACGAGCAGTACTTC.

The chain uses TRBV18 and TRBJ2-7; the match to TRBD1 covers 8 bases. J gave up 4 bases and V 2 bases, and 4 bases lay outside the gene matches. This CDR3 is 14 amino acids long. Germline V gene data show CDR1 as KGHSH and CDR2 as LQKENI. The CDR3 loop is CASSPTQGAYEQYF. CDR3 nucleotides: TGTGCCAGCTCACCAACCCAGGGGGCATACGAGCAGTACTTC.

With respect to this clonotype: A read error may produce the germline difference seen at one junction end. The chain combines TRBV6-5 with TRBJ2-3, with TRBD2 matching over 7 bases. This CDR3 is built from 17 residues. In germline, CDR1 is MNHEY, CDR2 SVGAGI. The CDR3 nucleotides are TGTGCCAGCAGTACTAGCGTGGTAATGCCCGAAACAGATAGGCAGTATTTT. Translation: CASSTSVVMPETDRQYF.

This rearrangement joins TRBV10-3 to TRBJ2-3; 11 nucleotides match TRBD1. Unmatched junction bases numbered 10, after V lost 3 bases and J lost 5 bases. Germline V CDR1 and CDR2: ENHRY, SYGVKD. This CDR3 is 17 amino acids long. As DNA, the CDR3 is TGTGCCATCAGTGACCGAGGACAGGGGGCCCCTATAGATACGCAGTATTTT. It specifies CAISDRGQGAPIDTQYF.

This chain uses TRBV5-1 with TRBJ2-7; D may be TRBD2 (5 bases). The V and J ends lost 0 bases and 1 base respectively, with 11 bases between them. CDR1 and CDR2 from the germline V gene are SGHRS and YFSETQ. CDR3 length equals 15 residues. This CDR3 is CASSLDYGGSYEQYF. The CDR3 bases are TGCGCCAGCAGCTTGGATTATGGCGGGTCCTACGAGCAGTACTTC.

There are a few counts of this clonotype. The chain couples TRBV12-3 or TRBV12-4 to TRBJ1-1; the D is unclear. The V gene lost 6 bases and the J gene lost 7 bases, with 15 bases spanning the gap. The CDR3 length is 13 residues. The CDR3 bases are TGTGCCAGCAGCTCGGGGATAAGCGTTGAAGCTTTCTTT. Translation gives CASSSGISVEAFF.

The J gene is TRBJ2-2, the V gene TRBV24-1, with TRBD2 matching over 8 bases. The CDR3 consists of 18 residues. Germline CDR1 and CDR2: KGHDR and SFDVKD. Trimming at V came to 4 bases and at J to 4 bases, leaving 13 bases not matched to a gene. Here the CDR3 DNA reads TGTGCCACCAGTGACCAAACCACCGGACTAGCCGGCACCGGGGAGCTGTTTTTT. Residues: CATSDQTTGLAGTGELFF.

The chain is built from TRBV12-3 or TRBV12-4 and TRBJ2-1; TRBD2 matches at 13 bases. V shed 6 bases, J shed 2 bases, and the junction held 4 bases outside the gene matches. The CDR3 sequence is 16 residues long. The CDR3 bases are TGTGCCAGCAGAGGTACTAGCGGGAGGGCCTACAATGAGCAGTTCTTC. Its translation is CASRGTSGRAYNEQFF.

The V and J genes are TRBV7-2 and TRBJ1-5; D is possibly TRBD1 (5 bases). The CDR3 spans 14 residues. V lost 5 bases and J 7 bases, leaving 15 bases between the germline ends. CDR1 is SGHTA, CDR2 FQGNSA, per germline. CDR3: CASSLQTAGQPQHF. CDR3 DNA sequence: TGTGCCAGCAGCCTTCAGACAGCGGGACAGCCCCAGCATTTT.

This clonotype was counted only a few times. The chain carries TRBV7-8 and TRBJ1-5; no clear D gene. The CDR3 has 13 residues. The V gene's germline CDR1 is SGHVS and CDR2 FQNEAQ. Trimming took 5 bases from V and 7 from J, leaving 12 bases between them. CDR3 bases: TGTGCCAGCAGCGAACGAGGGCGCCAGCCCCAGCATTTT. Its translation is CASSERGRQPQHF.